This T cell receptor (beta chain) was sequenced during a study of blood T cell repertoires in COVID-19. Whole-study context: The study drew acute and convalescent COVID-19 samples from the United States, Italy and Spain. PBMCs, B-cell-depleted T cells, or T cells were the source of the cDNA or gDNA that made up the material.

V lost 3 bases, J lost 2 bases, and 9 bases stayed unmatched. CDR1 is MNHEY, CDR2 SMNVEV, per germline (reference sequence). CDR3 length equals 17 residues. Repertoires were generated with immunoSEQ multiplex PCR, while TCRdb's copy carries only in-frame clones and drops some. The table shows hundreds of thousands of clones, with about 89% occurring only once. The V and J genes are TRBV27 and TRBJ2-2, with 7 bases fitting TRBD1. Sequencing was carried out using peripheral blood. The receptor was isolated from a woman aged 45-60 years with COVID-19, enrolled during active disease. In nucleotides, the CDR3 is TGTGCCAGCAGTTTTGACAGGGATTACTCTAACACCGGGGAGCTGTTTTTT. This sequence encodes CASSFDRDYSNTGELFF.